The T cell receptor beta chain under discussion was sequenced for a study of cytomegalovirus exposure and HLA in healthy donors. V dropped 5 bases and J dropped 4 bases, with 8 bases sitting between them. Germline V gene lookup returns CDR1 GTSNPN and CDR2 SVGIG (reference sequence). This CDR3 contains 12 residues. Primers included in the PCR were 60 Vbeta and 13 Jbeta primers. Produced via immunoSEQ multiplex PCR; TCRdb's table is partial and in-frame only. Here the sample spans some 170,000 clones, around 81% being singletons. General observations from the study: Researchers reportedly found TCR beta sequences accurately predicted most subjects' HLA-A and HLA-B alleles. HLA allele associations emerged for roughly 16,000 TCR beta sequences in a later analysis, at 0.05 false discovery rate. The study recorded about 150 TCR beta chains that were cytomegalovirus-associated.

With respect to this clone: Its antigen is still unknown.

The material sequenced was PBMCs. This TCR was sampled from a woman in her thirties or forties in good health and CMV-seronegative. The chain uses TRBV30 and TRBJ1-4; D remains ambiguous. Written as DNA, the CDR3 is TGTGCCTGGGGGCAGATTAATGAAAAACTGTTTTTT. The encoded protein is CAWGQINEKLFF. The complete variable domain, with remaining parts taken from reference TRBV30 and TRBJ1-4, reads SQTIHQWPATLVQPVGSPLSLECTVEGTSNPNLYWYRQAAGRGLQLLFYSVGIGQISSEVPQNLSASRPQDRQFILSSKKLLLSDSGFYLCAWGQINEKLFFGSGTQLSVL.